This T cell receptor beta chain was observed in a study of T-cell reconstitution after alpha-beta-depleted transplantation in children. The CDR3 contains 12 residues. Germline-derived CDR1 and CDR2 are ENHRY and SYGVKD. V lost 0 bases to trimming and J lost 15 bases; unmatched junction nucleotides: 5. Whole-study findings and limits: Expanded graft clones numbering several hundred reportedly gave rise to alpha-beta T cells about two months after transplant. Recipient T cells and thymic progenitors that survived were the source of the high TCRbeta diversity seen at day 60 in some patients. At the one-year point after transplant, T-cell counts and TCRbeta diversity were found to come mostly from T cells that had been newly produced.

Researchers prepared the TCRbeta library using unique molecular identifiers, the study reports. One entry per CDR3 protein, called by TCRdb with MiXCR from the PCR reads. Among about 980,000 distinct CDR3 sequences, 25% to 35% were seen once, and the ten largest hold 28%. Comments on this clonotype: Its antigen is currently unknown.

Sequenced here: PBMCs, mostly from graft donor cells, sampled 360 days after TCRalphabeta/CD19-depleted stem cell transplant. J is TRBJ2-1 and V is TRBV10-3, with TRBD2 matching over 7 bases. This TCR was sampled from a boy in the first two years of life who had a stem cell transplant for SCID, so the T cells may come from the graft donor. CDR3 sequence (DNA): TGTGCCATCAGTGAGTCGAGCGGGGAACGGTTCTTC. Translated: CAISESSGERFF.